These 6 T cell receptor beta chains were sequenced from one sample in a study of radiotherapy plus CTLA-4 blockade in lung cancer. Generated by immunoSEQ multiplex PCR, the TCRdb table keeps only in-frame clones and is missing some. The sample has some 100,000 clones; about four fifths are singletons. The sample consisted of peripheral blood, taken from a patient treated with radiotherapy plus ipilimumab. Receptors originate from a human donor with non-small cell lung cancer that progressed on radiotherapy plus ipilimumab.

The genes are TRBV30 and TRBJ2-3, with D hard to call. The germline CDR1 and CDR2 sequences are GTSNPN and SVGIG (reference sequence). The V end lost 4 bases, the J end lost 2 bases, and 7 bases lay between the germline ends. CDR3 size: 12 residues. The CDR3 region is CAWTADTDTQYF. The DNA for the CDR3 is TGTGCCTGGACAGCAGACACAGATACGCAGTATTTT. The variable domain in full, with the rest retrieved from reference TRBV30 and TRBJ2-3, is SQTIHQWPATLVQPVGSPLSLECTVEGTSNPNLYWYRQAAGRGLQLLFYSVGIGQISSEVPQNLSASRPQDRQFILSSKKLLLSDSGFYLCAWTADTDTQYFGPGTRLTVL.

The rearrangement joins TRBV5-1 to TRBJ2-7; the D call may be TRBD1 or TRBD2 (5 bases each). Germline V gene data show CDR1 as SGHRS and CDR2 as YFSETQ. Deletions cut 0 bases from V and 0 bases from J, with 10 bases between. The CDR3 is 15 residues long. The CDR3 reads CASSLAGADSYEQYF. The CDR3 DNA is TGCGCCAGCAGCTTGGCCGGGGCAGACTCCTACGAGCAGTACTTC. The full variable domain, in which reference TRBV5-1 and TRBJ2-7 provide the parts outside the CDR3, is KAGVTQTPRYLIKTRGQQVTLSCSPISGHRSVSWYQQTPGQGLQFLFEYFSETQRNKGNFPGRFSGRQFSNSRSEMNVSTLELGDSALYLCASSLAGADSYEQYFGPGTRLTVT.

The CDR3 nucleotides read TGTGCCAGCAGCGATACAGGGGGCCAGCAGTTCTTC. Translation: CASSDTGGQQFF. The V gene is TRBV2, the J gene TRBJ2-1; TRBD1 matches 9 bases. The germline gives CDR1 SNHLY, CDR2 FYNNEI. Germline trimming cut 6 bases from V and 11 bases from J; bases unmatched to any gene: 5. This CDR3 comprises 12 residues. Full variable domain (missing parts from reference TRBV2 and TRBJ2-1): EPEVTQTPSHQVTQMGQEVILRCVPISNHLYFYWYRQILGQKVEFLVSFYNNEISEKSEIFDDQFSVERPDGSNFTLKIRSTKLEDSAMYFCASSDTGGQQFFGPGTRLTVL.

This sequence joins TRBV28 and TRBJ2-5; the match to TRBD2 covers 9 bases. This CDR3 is built from 14 residues. The V segment lost 3 bases and the J segment 5 bases; nucleotides outside the gene matches: 4. Germline CDR1 MDHEN, CDR2 SYDVKM. CDR3 sequence (DNA): TGTGCCAGCAGTTTTGGCGGGGGGGAGGAGACCCAGTACTTC. It codes for CASSFGGGEETQYF. The entire variable domain, with the rest obtained from reference TRBV28 and TRBJ2-5, is as follows: DVKVTQSSRYLVKRTGEKVFLECVQDMDHENMFWYRQDPGLGLRLIYFSYDVKMKEKGDIPEGYSVSREKKERFSLILESASTNQTSMYLCASSFGGGEETQYFGPGTRLLVL.

The rearrangement links TRBV1 to TRBJ1-2; the table's D gene call, TRBD1, was not cross checked with the DNA. TRBV1 is a pseudogene segment. The CDR3 is 15 amino acids. This chain's CDR3 is CTSSQDRARNYGYTF. The CDR3 DNA reads TGCACCAGCAGCCAAGATCGCGCCAGGAACTATGGCTACACCTTC.

This clone was counted a few times. The chain couples TRBV4-1 to TRBJ1-2, with no clear D. Germline CDR1 MGHRA, CDR2 YSYEKL. This CDR3 contains 15 residues. V lost 0 bases to trimming and J lost 4 bases, with 12 bases between them. CDR3 in DNA: TGCGCCAGCAGCCAAGAAACGAGCACGAGCTATGGCTACACCTTC. Its translation: CASSQETSTSYGYTF.